The entry below describes one TCR beta chain. Antigen unknown. The data stem from a study of cytomegalovirus exposure and HLA in healthy donors. Overall study results and limits: Differences between HLA loci emerged in a later analysis of TCR association rates, with DRB1 most and HLA-C fewest.

V lost 2 bases and J lost 1, with 8 bases in between. The CDR3 loop spans 14 amino acids. Germline V gene lookup returns CDR1 MNHEY and CDR2 SMNVEV (reference sequence). PCR was performed using 60 Vbeta and 13 Jbeta primers. How the authors handled the data: Later analysis identified approximately 80 million unique TCR beta chains, some 10 million shared. The repertoire was sequenced with immunoSEQ multiplex PCR; TCRdb's copy has only in-frame clones and lacks some. The V and J calls and the clone size are those of that table, but D and trimming were determined from the DNA. The sample contains more than 150,000 clones, roughly 84% of which appear only once.

The chain recombines TRBV27 with TRBJ2-5; D may be TRBD1 (6 bases). This clonotype was sampled from a woman aged 18-29 years in good health and CMV-seronegative. The sequenced sample consisted of PBMCs. This CDR3 reads CASSLTDSQETQYF. The CDR3, as DNA: TGTGCCAGCAGTTTAACGGACAGCCAAGAGACCCAGTACTTC.